These 31 T cell receptor beta chains were all obtained from the same sample, sequenced in a study of cytomegalovirus exposure and HLA in healthy donors. 60 Vbeta and 13 Jbeta primers were used in PCR. Clones were sequenced by immunoSEQ multiplex PCR, and TCRdb holds only the in-frame ones, with some missing. The sample yields 180,000 or so clones, approximately 81% seen once. The material sequenced was PBMCs. The receptors come from a male donor in good health and CMV-seronegative.

The chain is built from TRBV25-1 and TRBJ2-7; TRBD1 aligns across 7 bases. V shed 2 bases, J shed 5 bases, and the junction held 12 bases outside the gene matches. Germline V gene lookup returns CDR1 MGHDK and CDR2 SYGVNS. The CDR3 totals 16 residues. The CDR3 bases are TGTGCCAGCAGTGAAGGGTGGTCTTGGCAGGGGGACGAGCAGTACTTC. It encodes CASSEGWSWQGDEQYF.

Concerning this clone: Other nucleotide sequences in the sample specify the same CDR3. V gene TRBV15 combines with J gene TRBJ2-3, with D possibly being TRBD2 (6 bases). This CDR3 is built from 16 residues. Looked up from germline, CDR1 is LNHNV and CDR2 is YYDKDF (reference sequence). Trimming pared 0 bases from V and 1 base from J, leaving 11 bases between. CDR3 DNA: TGTGCCACCAGCAGAGATCGGGCTAGCGGCACAGATACGCAGTATTTT. Its protein is CATSRDRASGTDTQYF.

The V gene is TRBV4-1, the J gene TRBJ2-2, with a possible D match to TRBD1 (5 bases). There are 14 residues in the CDR3. From germline, CDR1 is MGHRA and CDR2 YSYEKL. V gave up 3 bases and J gave up 4 bases, with 9 bases separating them. This CDR3 is CASSHNRFTGELFF. CDR3 DNA sequence: TGCGCCAGCAGCCATAACAGGTTCACCGGGGAGCTGTTTTTT.

The rearrangement uses TRBV6-5 and TRBJ1-5; D remains ambiguous. Looked up from germline, CDR1 is MNHEY and CDR2 is SVGAGI. This CDR3 has 15 residues. Trimming took 6 bases from V and 2 from J, leaving 14 bases between them. The CDR3 bases are TGTGCCAGCAGGGGTGGCCCCGGGGGCAATCAGCCCCAGCATTTT. This codes for CASRGGPGGNQPQHF.

This clone has a handful of counts. V is TRBV6-4 and J is TRBJ1-6; 12 bases are shared with TRBD1. With V trimmed by 5 bases and J by 10 bases, 6 bases remained unmatched. CDR1 is MRHNA and CDR2 is SNTAGT in the germline V gene. There are 15 residues in the CDR3. CDR3 region: CASSYTGTGGSPLHF. The DNA for the CDR3 is TGTGCCAGCAGTTACACCGGGACAGGGGGCTCACCCCTCCACTTT.

The gene calls are TRBV6-5 and TRBJ1-1; a possible D gene is TRBD1 (6 bases). CDR1 and CDR2 from the germline V gene are MNHEY and SVGAGI. The CDR3 is 13 amino acids. Trimming removed 6 bases from V and 6 bases from J, with 14 bases in between. The CDR3 DNA sequence: TGTGCCAGCAGAATGGGTCCAGGGGCTGAAGCTTTCTTT. Its translation: CASRMGPGAEAFF.

This clone showed up just a few times. The chain couples TRBV30 to TRBJ2-5; the D gene is possibly TRBD1 (7 bases). This CDR3 has 14 residues. Looked up from germline, CDR1 is GTSNPN and CDR2 is SVGIG (reference sequence). V lost 3 bases and J 5 bases, leaving 16 bases between the germline ends. The CDR3 loop is CAWSPVAGGETQYF. CDR3 nucleotide sequence: TGTGCCTGGAGCCCCGTGGCAGGGGGGGAGACCCAGTACTTC.

A remark on this clone: Its ends do not fully match the called genes, so a read error is possible. J is TRBJ1-5 and V is TRBV7-9; 7 bases agree with TRBD1. The CDR3 has 15 amino acids. The germline V gene has CDR1 SEHNR and CDR2 FQNEAQ (reference sequence). CDR3 sequence (DNA): TGTTCCAGCAGCTCCGGCGGACAGGCCAATCAGCCCCAGCATTTT. It specifies CSSSSGGQANQPQHF.

This sequence joins TRBV9 and TRBJ2-7, with D maybe TRBD1 (5 bases). The CDR3 spans 15 residues. CDR1 and CDR2 (germline): SGDLS, YYNGEE. V gave up 0 bases and J gave up 5 bases, with 15 bases separating them. As DNA, the CDR3 is TGTGCCAGCAGCGTAGGTGGCCAGGGTTACCACGAGCAGTACTTC. It is translated as CASSVGGQGYHEQYF.

The chain carries TRBV5-4 and TRBJ1-2; the D gene is possibly TRBD1 (5 bases). With 0 bases removed from V and 8 bases from J, the gap between germline ends came to 17 bases. This CDR3 is built from 15 residues. Germline V gene sequence: CDR1 SGHNT, CDR2 YYREEE (reference sequence). The DNA for the CDR3 is TGTGCCAGCAGCTTGGAGCGGGGCACCCTCCAGGGCTACACCTTC. Its protein product is CASSLERGTLQGYTF.

The chain carries TRBV18 and TRBJ1-2, with a possible D match to TRBD1 (6 bases). Deletions cut 1 base from V and 8 bases from J, with 11 bases between. Looked up from germline, CDR1 is KGHSH and CDR2 is LQKENI. The length of the CDR3 is 13 residues. The CDR3 nucleotides are TGTGCCAGCTCACCACAGCGCAGGGGAGGCTACACCTTC. Its protein product is CASSPQRRGGYTF.

The rearrangement joins TRBV7-3 to TRBJ2-7; 7 bases match TRBD1. The germline gives CDR1 SGHTA, CDR2 FQGTGA. V lost 5 bases and J lost 4; bases outside the gene matches: 8. The CDR3 consists of 14 residues. The CDR3 DNA follows: TGTGCCAGCAGCAACCGGGACAGAGGTTACGAGCAGTACTTC. This sequence encodes CASSNRDRGYEQYF. Combining the CDR3 with reference TRBV7-3 and TRBJ2-7 gives the whole variable domain GAGVSQTPSNKVTEKGKYVELRCDPISGHTALYWYRQSLGQGPEFLIYFQGTGAADDSGLPNDRFFAVRPEGSVSTLKIQRTERGDSAVYLCASSNRDRGYEQYFGPGTRLTVT.

The chain employs TRBV11-2 and TRBJ2-5, with D perhaps TRBD2 (5 bases). Trimming stripped 3 bases from V and 5 bases from J, with 16 bases between. The germline V gene has CDR1 SGHAT and CDR2 FQNNGV. This CDR3 has 15 residues. The CDR3 region has the DNA TGTGCCAGCAGCTTTGGCTTTATTCAGCGGGAGACCCAGTACTTC. Translating it yields CASSFGFIQRETQYF.

The gene calls are TRBV15 and TRBJ1-1, with 7 bases lining up with TRBD1. The CDR3 spans 13 residues. J gave up 5 bases and V 0 bases, and 0 bases lay outside the gene matches. The V gene's germline CDR1 is LNHNV and CDR2 YYDKDF (reference sequence). CDR3 in amino acids: CATSREQGTEAFF. CDR3 nucleotide sequence: TGTGCCACCAGCAGAGAACAGGGGACTGAAGCTTTCTTT.

This clone was counted a single time. The J gene is TRBJ2-7, the V gene TRBV7-2; 9 nucleotides line up with TRBD2. Germline V lookup: CDR1 SGHTA, CDR2 FQGNSA. The CDR3 is 16 amino acids. Losses at the gene ends were 0 bases for V and 2 bases for J; bases not matched to a gene: 5. The CDR3 DNA reads TGTGCCAGCAGCTTAGCACCGTTAGCGGGGGCCTACGAGCAGTACTTC. It translates to CASSLAPLAGAYEQYF.

The sample holds a few counts of this clone. The V gene is TRBV14, the J gene TRBJ2-5, with D hard to call. V lost 1 base, J lost 5 bases, and 5 bases lay in between. Germline loops: CDR1 SGHDN, CDR2 FVKESK. The CDR3 runs to 12 residues. This CDR3 is CASSQAMETQYF. The CDR3 region has the DNA TGTGCCAGCAGCCAAGCCATGGAGACCCAGTACTTC. The full variable domain, its missing parts supplied by reference TRBV14 and TRBJ2-5, is EAGVTQFPSHSVIEKGQTVTLRCDPISGHDNLYWYRRVMGKEIKFLLHFVKESKQDESGMPNNRFLAERTGGTYSTLKVQPAELEDSGVYFCASSQAMETQYFGPGTRLLVL.

A note on this clone: Different DNA sequences within this sample yield the same CDR3. The rearrangement uses TRBV29-1 and TRBJ1-2, with 7 bases matching TRBD1. Trimming at V came to 4 bases and at J to 8 bases, leaving 13 bases not matched to a gene. CDR3 size: 14 residues. Germline lookup yields CDR1 SQVTM and CDR2 ANQGSEA. The CDR3 protein is CSVGQGTVGNGYTF. CDR3 coding DNA: TGCAGCGTTGGGCAGGGGACAGTCGGTAACGGCTACACCTTC. Variable domain in full (rest from reference TRBV29-1 and TRBJ1-2): SAVISQKPSRDICQRGTSLTIQCQVDSQVTMMFWYRQQPGQSLTLIATANQGSEATYESGFVIDKFPISRPNLTFSTLTVSNMSPEDSSIYLCSVGQGTVGNGYTFGSGTRLTVV.

This rearrangement joins TRBV15 to TRBJ2-7; the match to TRBD2 covers 9 bases. Per germline, CDR1 LNHNV and CDR2 YYDKDF (reference sequence). The length of the CDR3 is 15 residues. Trimming cost V 5 bases and J 6 bases; bases outside gene matches: 11. Written as DNA, the CDR3 is TGTGCCACCAGCCCCAGTGGCGGGAGGGGGGGCGAGCAGTACTTC. Amino acids: CATSPSGGRGGEQYF.

The rearrangement joins TRBV10-2 to TRBJ2-7, with D perhaps TRBD2 (6 bases). Trimming cost V 3 bases and J 6 bases, with 15 bases left between them. In germline, CDR1 is WSHSY, CDR2 SAAADI. This CDR3 spans 14 amino acids. The CDR3 nucleotides read TGCGCCAGCAGTGAACCCCCGGGACTTGTCGAGCAGTACTTC. Translation gives CASSEPPGLVEQYF.

This clone was seen only once. The V and J genes are TRBV19 and TRBJ2-2, with D possibly matching TRBD1 (5 bases). There are 15 residues in the CDR3. Germline lookup yields CDR1 LNHDA and CDR2 SQIVND (reference sequence). The V end was cut by 7 bases, the J end by 8 bases, with 20 bases between. This chain's CDR3 is CASIGHHLSLGELFF. CDR3 sequence (DNA): TGTGCCAGTATTGGACACCATCTAAGTTTAGGGGAGCTGTTTTTT.

The CDR3 DNA follows: TGTGCCAGCAGCTACCGACAGGGGGCGCGTGAAAACATTCAGTACTTC. Translated: CASSYRQGARENIQYF. The rearrangement links TRBV7-8 to TRBJ2-4, with TRBD1 identical over 10 bases. The CDR3 is 16 residues long. Germline CDR1 SGHVS, CDR2 FQNEAQ. J lost 5 bases, V lost 4 bases, and 8 bases had no gene match.

This chain joins TRBV29-1 and TRBJ2-5; the match to TRBD2 covers 11 bases. CDR1 is SQVTM, CDR2 ANQGSEA, per germline. The CDR3 sequence is 13 residues long. Trimming removed 1 base from V and 8 bases from J; junction bases left unmatched: 3. Written as DNA, the CDR3 is TGCAGCGTTGAAGGGGGACTAGCGGATACCCAGTACTTC. This gives the protein CSVEGGLADTQYF.

This chain connects TRBV25-1 to TRBJ1-3, with TRBD1 matching 9 bases. The CDR3 has 14 residues. The germline CDR1 and CDR2 sequences are MGHDK and SYGVNS. Trimming removed 6 bases from V and 3 bases from J; junction bases left unmatched: 3. Written as DNA, the CDR3 is TGTGCCAGCAGAGACAGGGGGTTTGGAAACACCATATATTTT. Amino acids: CASRDRGFGNTIYF.

This clone was recorded only once. J is TRBJ2-5 and V is TRBV9; 12 nucleotides line up with TRBD2. The CDR3 length is 15 residues. Germline CDR1 SGDLS, CDR2 YYNGEE. The junction had 0 bases not matched to a gene; V was cut back by 1 base and J by 2 bases. The CDR3 DNA reads TGTGCCAGCAGCGTACTAGCGGGAGGGCAAGAGACCCAGTACTTC. As protein: CASSVLAGGQETQYF.

The rearrangement joins TRBV5-1 to TRBJ2-3, with a weak D call TRBD2 (5 bases). Trimming stripped 0 bases from V and 2 bases from J, with 25 bases between. Germline assignment: CDR1 SGHRS and CDR2 YFSETQ. This CDR3 is built from 20 residues. The CDR3 nucleotides read TGCGCCAGCAGCTTGGGTCGCCAGACAACCATGGACTTAAACACAGATACGCAGTATTTT. Its translation: CASSLGRQTTMDLNTDTQYF.

The CDR3, as DNA: TGTGCCAGCAGCTTAGGGGGACAGTCGGGCACCGGGGAGCTGTTTTTT. It yields the protein CASSLGGQSGTGELFF. The chain recombines TRBV7-7 with TRBJ2-2; TRBD1 aligns across 7 bases. CDR1 and CDR2 (germline): SSHAT, FNYEAQ (reference sequence). This CDR3 region has 16 residues. J gave up 4 bases and V 1 base, and 6 bases lay outside the gene matches.

The rearrangement links TRBV21-1 to TRBJ2-1; TRBD2 is the table's D call, not checked against the DNA. TRBV21-1 is termed a pseudogene. CDR3 length equals 19 residues. The CDR3 sequence is CASSKVMGASGRLYNEQFF. CDR3 DNA sequence: TGTGCCAGCAGCAAAGTTATGGGCGCTAGCGGGAGACTTTACAATGAGCAGTTCTTC.

V usage is TRBV4-1 and J usage is TRBJ1-2; 8 bases map to TRBD1. CDR3 length: 14 amino acids. The germline V gene encodes CDR1 MGHRA and CDR2 YSYEKL. V trimming: 3 bases; J trimming: 4 bases; junction bases outside the gene matches: 4. CDR3 region: CASSHQGTGYGYTF. In DNA form, the CDR3 reads TGCGCCAGCAGCCACCAAGGGACAGGCTATGGCTACACCTTC.

J is TRBJ2-1 and V is TRBV15, with TRBD2 matching over 8 bases. Germline loops: CDR1 LNHNV, CDR2 YYDKDF (reference sequence). The CDR3 spans 18 residues. Unmatched junction bases numbered 14, after V lost 5 bases and J lost 2 bases. The CDR3 sequence: CATSDGSVAGGTYNEQFF. CDR3 DNA: TGTGCCACCAGCGACGGATCAGTGGCGGGGGGCACCTACAATGAGCAGTTCTTC.

V gene TRBV28 combines with J gene TRBJ2-3, with TRBD2 as a possible D gene (6 bases). The CDR3 is 15 amino acids. V shed 4 bases and J shed 3 bases, with 14 bases lying between them. Looked up from germline, CDR1 is MDHEN and CDR2 is SYDVKM. CDR3 protein: CASSSGGYGTDTQYF. CDR3 nucleotide sequence: TGTGCCAGCAGTTCCGGGGGTTATGGGACAGATACGCAGTATTTT.

The rearrangement joins TRBV30 to TRBJ2-1; 15 bases line up with TRBD2. This CDR3 is built from 15 residues. Germline V gene sequence: CDR1 GTSNPN, CDR2 SVGIG (reference sequence). Trimming at V came to 3 bases and at J to 6 bases, leaving 3 bases not matched to a gene. Here the CDR3 reads CAWRGGLAGGNEQFF. The CDR3 DNA reads TGTGCCTGGAGGGGGGGACTAGCGGGAGGCAATGAGCAGTTCTTC.